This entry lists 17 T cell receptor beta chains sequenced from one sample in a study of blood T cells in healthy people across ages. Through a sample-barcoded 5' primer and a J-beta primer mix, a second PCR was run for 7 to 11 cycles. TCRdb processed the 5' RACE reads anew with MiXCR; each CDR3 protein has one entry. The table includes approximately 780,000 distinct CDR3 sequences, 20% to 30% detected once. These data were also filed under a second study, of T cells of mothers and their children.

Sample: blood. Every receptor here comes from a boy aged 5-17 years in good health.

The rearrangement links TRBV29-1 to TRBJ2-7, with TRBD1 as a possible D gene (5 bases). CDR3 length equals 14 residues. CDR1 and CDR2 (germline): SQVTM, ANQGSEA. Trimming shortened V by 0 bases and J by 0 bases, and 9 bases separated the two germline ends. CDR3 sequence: CSVEDYDSSYEQYF. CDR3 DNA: TGCAGCGTTGAAGATTATGACAGCTCCTACGAGCAGTACTTC.

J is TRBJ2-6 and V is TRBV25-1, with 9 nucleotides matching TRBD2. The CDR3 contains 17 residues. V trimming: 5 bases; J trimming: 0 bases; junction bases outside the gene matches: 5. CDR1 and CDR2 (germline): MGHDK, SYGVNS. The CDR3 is CASSRAGGTSGANVLTF. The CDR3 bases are TGTGCCAGCAGTCGAGCGGGGGGAACCTCTGGGGCCAACGTCCTGACTTTC.

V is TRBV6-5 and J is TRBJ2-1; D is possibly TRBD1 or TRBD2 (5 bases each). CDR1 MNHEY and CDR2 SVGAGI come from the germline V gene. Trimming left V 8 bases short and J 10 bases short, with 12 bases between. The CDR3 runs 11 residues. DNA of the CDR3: TGTGCCAGCGGGGACCGGGACGAGCAGTTCTTC. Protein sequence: CASGDRDEQFF.

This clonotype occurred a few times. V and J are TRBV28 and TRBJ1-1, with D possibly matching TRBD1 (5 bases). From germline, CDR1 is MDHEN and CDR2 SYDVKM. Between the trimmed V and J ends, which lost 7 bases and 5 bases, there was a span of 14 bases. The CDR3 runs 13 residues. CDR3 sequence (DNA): TGTGCCAGCACCCTGGGGGGTAGAACTGAAGCTTTCTTT. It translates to CASTLGGRTEAFF.

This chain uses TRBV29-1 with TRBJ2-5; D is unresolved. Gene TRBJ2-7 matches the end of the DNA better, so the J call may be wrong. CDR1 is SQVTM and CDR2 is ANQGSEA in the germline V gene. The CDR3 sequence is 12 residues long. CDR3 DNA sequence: TGCAGCGCTAAGTCTGGTGGCTACGAGCAGTACTTC. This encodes CSAKSGGYEQYF.

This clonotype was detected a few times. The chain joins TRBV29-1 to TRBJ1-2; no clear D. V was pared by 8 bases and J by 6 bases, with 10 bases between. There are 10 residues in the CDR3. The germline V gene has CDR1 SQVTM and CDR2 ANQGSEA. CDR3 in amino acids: CSTGPNGYTF. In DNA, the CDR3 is TGCAGCACCGGACCGAATGGCTACACCTTC. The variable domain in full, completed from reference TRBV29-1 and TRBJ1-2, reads SAVISQKPSRDICQRGTSLTIQCQVDSQVTMMFWYRQQPGQSLTLIATANQGSEATYESGFVIDKFPISRPNLTFSTLTVSNMSPEDSSIYLCSTGPNGYTFGSGTRLTVV.

The DNA of the CDR3 is TGTGCCAGCAGTTACCCTCAATACGTTAATGGCTACACCTTC. Residues: CASSYPQYVNGYTF. This sequence joins TRBV6-2 or TRBV6-3 and TRBJ1-2, with D unresolved. This CDR3 has 14 residues. Germline V gene sequence: CDR1 MNHEY, CDR2 SVGEGT. Trimming left V 2 bases short and J 6 bases short, with 13 bases between.

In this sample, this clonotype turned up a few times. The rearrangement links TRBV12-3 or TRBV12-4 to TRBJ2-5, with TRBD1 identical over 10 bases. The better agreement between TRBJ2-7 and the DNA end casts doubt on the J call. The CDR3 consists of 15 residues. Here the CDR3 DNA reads TGTGCCAGCAGTGACCCGGGACAGGGGCTCTACGAGCAGTACTTC. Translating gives CASSDPGQGLYEQYF.

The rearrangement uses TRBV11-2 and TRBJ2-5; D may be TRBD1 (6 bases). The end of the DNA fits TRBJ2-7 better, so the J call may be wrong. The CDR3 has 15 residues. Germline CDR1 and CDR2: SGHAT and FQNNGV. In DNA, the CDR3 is TGTGCCAGCAGCGCCCAGACAGGACCTACTAACGAGCAGTACTTC. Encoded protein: CASSAQTGPTNEQYF.

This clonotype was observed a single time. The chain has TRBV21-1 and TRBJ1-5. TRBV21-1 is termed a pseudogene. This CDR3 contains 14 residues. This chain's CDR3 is CASRPSRGNQPQHF. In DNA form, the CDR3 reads TGTGCCAGCCGCCCCTCTAGGGGCAATCAGCCCCAGCATTTT.

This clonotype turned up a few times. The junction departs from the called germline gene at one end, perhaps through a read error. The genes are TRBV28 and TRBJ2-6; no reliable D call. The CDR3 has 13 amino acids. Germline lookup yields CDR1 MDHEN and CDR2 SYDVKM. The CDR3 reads CAGSPYGANVLTF. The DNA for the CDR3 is TGTGCCGGCAGCCCTTACGGGGCCAACGTCCTGACTTTC.

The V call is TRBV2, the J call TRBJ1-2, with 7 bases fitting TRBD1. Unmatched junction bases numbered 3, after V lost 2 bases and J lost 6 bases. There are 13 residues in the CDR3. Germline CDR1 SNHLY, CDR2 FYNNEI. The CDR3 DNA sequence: TGTGCCAGCAGTGAATTAGGGACAGATGGCTACACCTTC. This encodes CASSELGTDGYTF.

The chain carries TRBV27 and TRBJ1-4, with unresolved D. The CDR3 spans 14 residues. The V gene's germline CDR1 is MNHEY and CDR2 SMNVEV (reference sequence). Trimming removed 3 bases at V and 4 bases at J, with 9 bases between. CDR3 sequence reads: CASSFVLDNEKLFF. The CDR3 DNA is TGTGCCAGCAGTTTCGTGCTTGATAATGAAAAACTGTTTTTT.

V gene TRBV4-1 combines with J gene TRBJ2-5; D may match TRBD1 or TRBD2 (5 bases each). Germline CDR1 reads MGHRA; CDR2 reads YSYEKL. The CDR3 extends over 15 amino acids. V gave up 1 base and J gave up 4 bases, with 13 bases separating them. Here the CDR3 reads CASSQVTTGLETQYF. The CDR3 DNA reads TGCGCCAGCAGCCAAGTAACAACAGGACTAGAGACCCAGTACTTC.

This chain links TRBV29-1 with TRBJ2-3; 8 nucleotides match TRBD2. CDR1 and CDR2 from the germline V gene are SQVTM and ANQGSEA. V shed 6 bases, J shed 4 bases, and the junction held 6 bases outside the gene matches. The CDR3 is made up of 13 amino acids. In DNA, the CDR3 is TGCAGCGTCCGCACGACTAGCGCAGATACGCAGTATTTT. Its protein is CSVRTTSADTQYF.

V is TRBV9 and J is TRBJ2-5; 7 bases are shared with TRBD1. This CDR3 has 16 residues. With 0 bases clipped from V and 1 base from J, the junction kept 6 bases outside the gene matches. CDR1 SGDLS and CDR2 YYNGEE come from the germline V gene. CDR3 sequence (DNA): TGTGCCAGCAGCGTAGGGTCGGGACAGCTCCAAGAGACCCAGTACTTC. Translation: CASSVGSGQLQETQYF.

The CDR3 protein is CASSPRRHRSYNEQFF. Written as DNA, the CDR3 is TGTGCCAGCAGCCCCCGGCGCCACCGCTCCTACAATGAGCAGTTCTTC. The V call is TRBV9, the J call TRBJ2-1; the D is unclear. The V end lost 4 bases, the J end lost 0 bases, and 14 bases lay between the germline ends. Germline CDR1 is SGDLS and CDR2 is YYNGEE. The CDR3 sequence is 16 residues long.